The clone carrying this TCR beta chain has a count of ten or more. Its antigen is still unknown. In the original analysis: It was from CDR3 differences across clinicopathological groups that a distant-metastasis classifier for papillary thyroid cancer was built. TCRdb re-clonotyped the PCR reads through MiXCR. The V and J calls follow TCRdb's processing rather than the paper's. The table records about 30,000 clones, roughly 4% of them present only once. This sample stems from a study of metastatic and nonmetastatic thyroid tumors. Across the whole study: Across peripheral blood and tumor or nodule tissue samples taken from malignant and benign thyroid patients, the repertoires were compared with one another. Whole-study findings and limits: The study reportedly found significantly higher TCR beta diversity in malignant thyroid tumors than benign nodules, in blood and tumor.

CDR1 is DFQATT and CDR2 is SNEGSKA in the germline V gene (reference sequence). The CDR3 totals 15 residues. V gave up 0 bases and J gave up 2 bases, with 13 bases separating them. Treatment of any kind had been given to no patient before thyroid surgery. The V and J genes are TRBV20-1 and TRBJ2-5; no definite D call. Source material: blood. This clonotype was sampled from a female donor with papillary thyroid cancer or a benign thyroid nodule (not recorded which). Some clones in this sample may be carry-over from other donors' samples. The CDR3 loop is CSAREIISLQETQYF. CDR3 coding DNA: TGCAGTGCTAGAGAAATAATAAGCCTGCAAGAGACCCAGTACTTC.